Shown below are 24 T cell receptor beta chains from a single sample sequenced in a study of T cell repertoires in cytomegalovirus infection. One entry per CDR3 protein results from TCRdb running MiXCR on the reads. The data contain under 100,000 distinct CDR3 sequences, 3.7% of them seen just once; the ten biggest clones take up approximately 4.6%. The sequenced sample consisted of PBMCs. These receptors originate from a human donor in good health (CMV status not recorded). Some clones in this sample may be carry-over from other donors' samples.

At least ten counts were recorded for this clonotype. The gene calls are TRBV5-4 and TRBJ2-3; TRBD2 aligns across 8 bases. After removal of 4 bases from V and 5 bases from J, the junction contained 9 bases not matched to a gene. Germline loops: CDR1 SGHNT, CDR2 YYREEE (reference sequence). The CDR3 has 15 amino acids. CDR3 nucleotides: TGTGCCAGCAGCGATGAGAGGGCGGGGGGAGATACGCAGTATTTT. Amino acids: CASSDERAGGDTQYF.

This clonotype was picked up many times. The chain recombines TRBV5-6 with TRBJ1-1, with D tentatively TRBD1 (5 bases). CDR3 length: 15 amino acids. Trimming shortened V by 3 bases and J by 4 bases, and 16 bases separated the two germline ends. Germline V gives CDR1 SGHDT, CDR2 YYEEEE. DNA for the CDR3: TGTGCCAGCAGCTGGGGGTCCCGGGTGGGCACTGAAGCTTTCTTT. Translation gives CASSWGSRVGTEAFF. Full variable domain (outside the CDR3, taken from reference TRBV5-6 and TRBJ1-1): DAGVTQSPTHLIKTRGQQVTLRCSPKSGHDTVSWYQQALGQGPQFIFQYYEEEERQRGNFPDRFSGHQFPNYSSELNVNALLLGDSALYLCASSWGSRVGTEAFFGQGTRLTVV.

This clonotype was picked up many times. In DNA, the CDR3 is TGCAGTGCTAGTGGAATAGACACTGAAGCTTTCTTT. Protein sequence: CSASGIDTEAFF. The chain joins TRBV20-1 to TRBJ1-1; D unresolved. Trimming removed 3 bases at V and 3 bases at J, with 8 bases between. Germline V lookup: CDR1 DFQATT, CDR2 SNEGSKA (reference sequence). The length of the CDR3 is 12 residues.

This clonotype was counted ten times or more. The V call is TRBV28, the J call TRBJ2-1; D is ambiguous. The length of the CDR3 is 16 residues. Germline V CDR1 and CDR2: MDHEN, SYDVKM. Trimming pared 5 bases from V and 3 bases from J, leaving 17 bases between. CDR3 sequence (DNA): TGTGCCAGCAGTCCCCTAAGGACCGGCCTCTACAATGAGCAGTTCTTC. The encoded protein is CASSPLRTGLYNEQFF.

In its sample, this clonotype was seen a few times. The genes are TRBV7-2 and TRBJ2-3; 8 bases fit TRBD1. CDR1 is SGHTA and CDR2 is FQGNSA in the germline V gene. The length of the CDR3 is 14 residues. Trimming cost V 8 bases and J 3 bases; bases outside gene matches: 7. The CDR3 sequence: CASVTGGATDTQYF. CDR3 nucleotide sequence: TGTGCCAGCGTCACAGGGGGTGCAACAGATACGCAGTATTTT.

In its sample, this clonotype was seen many times. This chain's CDR3 is CASSQDVGTEDNEQFF. The CDR3 coding sequence is TGCGCCAGCAGCCAAGATGTTGGGACAGAGGACAATGAGCAGTTCTTC. The chain employs TRBV4-3 and TRBJ2-1; 7 positions match TRBD1. The length of the CDR3 is 16 residues. With V trimmed by 0 bases and J by 5 bases, 7 bases remained unmatched. Germline CDR1 LGHNA, CDR2 YSLEER.

This clonotype was counted many times. The chain's CDR3 is CASSDGRYGYTF. The CDR3 bases are TGTGCCAGCAGTGATGGACGGTATGGCTACACCTTC. This chain uses TRBV25-1 with TRBJ1-2; D not resolved. Trimming took 3 bases from V and 5 from J, leaving 7 bases between them. This CDR3 is 12 amino acids long. Germline V CDR1 and CDR2: MGHDK, SYGVNS.

This clonotype has a count of ten or more. V and J are TRBV28 and TRBJ2-7; weak D call: TRBD1 (6 bases). Germline V gene lookup returns CDR1 MDHEN and CDR2 SYDVKM. The length of the CDR3 is 12 residues. V was trimmed by 7 bases and J by 3 bases, leaving 10 bases between them. The CDR3 loop is CASIGQNYEQYF. Here the CDR3 DNA reads TGTGCCAGCATAGGACAGAACTACGAGCAGTACTTC.

The sample holds many counts of this clonotype. V and J are TRBV10-3 and TRBJ1-1, with no clear D. V lost 10 bases and J lost 5, with 20 bases in between. Per germline, CDR1 ENHRY and CDR2 SYGVKD. This CDR3 spans 14 amino acids. CDR3 in DNA: TGTGCCACCGTGTTCCGTCCCGACGGTACTGAAGCTTTCTTT. Translating it yields CATVFRPDGTEAFF.

This clonotype has ten or more counts. Written as DNA, the CDR3 is TGTGCCAGCAGCTTGCTGGGCGGGGGGGCGTACGAGACCCAGTACTTC. Amino acid sequence: CASSLLGGGAYETQYF. The V call is TRBV7-2, the J call TRBJ2-5; 9 positions match TRBD2. Trimming took 3 bases from V and 5 from J; bases not matched to a gene: 10. The CDR3 runs to 16 residues. Germline assignment: CDR1 SGHTA and CDR2 FQGNSA. Filled out from reference TRBV7-2 and TRBJ2-5, the complete variable domain reads GAGVSQSPSNKVTEKGKDVELRCDPISGHTALYWYRQSLGQGLEFLIYFQGNSAPDKSGLPSDRFSAERTGGSVSTLTIQRTQQEDSAVYLCASSLLGGGAYETQYFGPGTRLLVL.

This clonotype was seen repeatedly, ten times or more. V is TRBV6-1 and J is TRBJ2-7, with D uncertain. CDR3 length equals 14 residues. Germline V gives CDR1 MNHNS, CDR2 SASEGT. Trimming removed 3 bases from V and 3 bases from J, with 12 bases in between. The CDR3 here is CASSEDELYYEQYF. The DNA for the CDR3 is TGTGCCAGCAGTGAGGATGAGCTCTACTACGAGCAGTACTTC.

This clonotype was recorded many times. V is TRBV19 and J is TRBJ1-1; D is undetermined. CDR1 is LNHDA and CDR2 is SQIVND in the germline V gene (reference sequence). V shed 6 bases and J shed 4 bases, with 12 bases lying between them. The CDR3 has 13 amino acids. In DNA form, the CDR3 reads TGTGCCAGTAGGAAGCGGGAGTTCACTGAAGCTTTCTTT. Translation gives CASRKREFTEAFF.

The sample holds many counts of this clonotype. This rearrangement joins TRBV7-3 to TRBJ2-5; a weak D match, TRBD1 (6 bases). Germline lookup yields CDR1 SGHTA and CDR2 FQGTGA. V gave up 4 bases and J gave up 2 bases, with 8 bases separating them. The CDR3 has 13 residues. CDR3 residues: CASSSTGQETQYF. The DNA of the CDR3 is TGTGCCAGCAGCTCCACAGGGCAAGAGACCCAGTACTTC.

This clonotype was observed many times. V and J are TRBV12-3 or TRBV12-4 and TRBJ1-2; tentatively, D is TRBD1 (5 bases). The germline V and J ends were trimmed by 6 bases and 4 bases, with 12 bases remaining between them. The CDR3 is made up of 13 amino acids. The CDR3 nucleotides read TGTGCCAGCAGCCGGCGGGACGGCTATGGCTACACCTTC. Protein: CASSRRDGYGYTF.

The table lists this clonotype with many counts. This chain joins TRBV4-1 and TRBJ1-1; D unresolved. There are 13 residues in the CDR3. Germline CDR1 and CDR2: MGHRA and YSYEKL. The ends were cut back, 7 bases at V and 0 bases at J, with 9 bases in the middle. CDR3 loop: CASTRYLNTEAFF. CDR3 coding DNA: TGCGCCAGCACAAGATACCTGAACACTGAAGCTTTCTTT.

This clonotype was observed many times. The V gene is TRBV7-2, the J gene TRBJ2-6, with 7 bases identical to TRBD1. V dropped 5 bases and J dropped 0; count of bases not matched to a gene: 10. CDR1 SGHTA and CDR2 FQGNSA come from the germline V gene. The CDR3 length is 18 residues. This chain's CDR3 is CASSTSGTVYSGANVLTF. The DNA of the CDR3 is TGTGCCAGCAGCACCTCCGGGACAGTCTACTCTGGGGCCAACGTCCTGACTTTC.

This clonotype was seen many times. The chain carries TRBV7-2 and TRBJ1-2, with no clear D. This CDR3 is built from 11 residues. The V end lost 2 bases, the J end lost 2 bases, and 0 bases lay between the germline ends. In germline, CDR1 is SGHTA, CDR2 FQGNSA. CDR3 sequence reads: CASSLNYGYTF. The CDR3 DNA is TGTGCCAGCAGCTTAAACTATGGCTACACCTTC.

This clonotype occurred many times. The chain couples TRBV20-1 to TRBJ1-3, with D unclear. Trimming removed 0 bases at V and 0 bases at J, with 6 bases between. The CDR3 length is 14 residues. Germline assignment: CDR1 DFQATT and CDR2 SNEGSKA (reference sequence). The CDR3: CSARDPSSGNTIYF. CDR3 bases: TGCAGTGCTAGAGATCCGAGCTCTGGAAACACCATATATTTT.

In this sample, this clonotype turned up many times. The CDR3 protein is CASSQVVGGRTEAFF. For the CDR3, the DNA is TGCGCCAGCAGCCAAGTGGTTGGGGGCCGCACTGAAGCTTTCTTT. The rearrangement links TRBV4-3 to TRBJ1-1; D may be TRBD1 (6 bases). V gave up 1 base and J gave up 4 bases, with 13 bases separating them. The CDR3 runs to 15 residues. Germline V lookup: CDR1 LGHNA, CDR2 YSLEER.

To note about this clonotype: One end of the junction does not line up with germline, which may come from a read error. The chain joins TRBV19 to TRBJ2-3, with 8 bases that match TRBD1. Germline assignment: CDR1 LNHDA and CDR2 SQIVND (reference sequence). This CDR3 spans 13 amino acids. CDR3: CDSSDRVTDTQCF. The CDR3 DNA is TGTGACAGTTCGGACAGGGTCACAGATACGCAGTGTTTT.

In its sample, this clonotype was seen many times. This rearrangement joins TRBV6-1 to TRBJ2-7; 8 nucleotides match TRBD2. Germline-derived CDR1 and CDR2 are MNHNS and SASEGT. V shed 8 bases, J shed 0 bases, and the junction held 3 bases outside the gene matches. This CDR3 contains 13 residues. The CDR3 DNA follows: TGTGCCAGCTGTCTAGCGGGCTCCTACGAGCAGTACTTC. It encodes CASCLAGSYEQYF.

At least ten counts were recorded for this clonotype. The J gene is TRBJ2-1, the V gene TRBV6-2 or TRBV6-3; either TRBD1 or TRBD2 may fit D (5 bases each). Looked up from germline, CDR1 is MNHEY and CDR2 is SVGEGT. The CDR3 runs 19 residues. The ends were cut back, 7 bases at V and 2 bases at J, with 27 bases in the middle. CDR3 nucleotides: TGTGCCAGCAATCAACCGGGACGCGCGGCATCTGCGGCCTACAATGAGCAGTTCTTC. Its translation is CASNQPGRAASAAYNEQFF.

This clonotype was counted ten times or more. The CDR3 spells CATETTKQPQHF. CDR3 coding DNA: TGTGCCACCGAGACGACAAAACAGCCCCAGCATTTT. This chain joins TRBV28 and TRBJ1-5; D ambiguous. This CDR3 has 12 residues. V shed 10 bases and J shed 7 bases, with 14 bases lying between them. Germline-derived CDR1 and CDR2 are MDHEN and SYDVKM.

In its sample, this clonotype was seen many times. The chain links TRBV7-2 to TRBJ2-1, with D tentatively TRBD1 (5 bases). The CDR3 has 18 residues. Germline V gene data show CDR1 as SGHTA and CDR2 as FQGNSA. V was shortened by 6 bases and J by 0 bases, with 21 bases between the two germline ends. The CDR3 sequence is CASSFRHNHRSSYNEQFF. The CDR3 nucleotides are TGTGCCAGCAGTTTTCGTCACAATCACAGGAGCTCCTACAATGAGCAGTTCTTC.